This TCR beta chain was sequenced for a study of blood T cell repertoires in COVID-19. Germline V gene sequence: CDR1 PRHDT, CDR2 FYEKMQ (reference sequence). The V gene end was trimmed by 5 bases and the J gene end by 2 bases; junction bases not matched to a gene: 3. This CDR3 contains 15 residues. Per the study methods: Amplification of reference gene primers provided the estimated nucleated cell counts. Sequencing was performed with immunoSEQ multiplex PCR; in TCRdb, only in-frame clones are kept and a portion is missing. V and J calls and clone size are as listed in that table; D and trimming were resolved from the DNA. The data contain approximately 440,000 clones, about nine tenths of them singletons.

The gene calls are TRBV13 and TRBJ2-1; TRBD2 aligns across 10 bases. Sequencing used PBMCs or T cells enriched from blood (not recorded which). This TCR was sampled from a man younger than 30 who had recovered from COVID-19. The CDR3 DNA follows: TGTGCCAGCAGCGTAAGCGGGGGGGCCTACAATGAGCAGTTCTTC. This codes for CASSVSGGAYNEQFF.